A single TCR beta chain is shown here with its context. Its antigen is currently unknown. The entry originates in a study of cytomegalovirus exposure and HLA in healthy donors. Study outcomes and limitations: Fewer than 200 TCR beta chains were listed as cytomegalovirus-associated. Later analysis indicated greater clonal expansion among HLA-associated TCR beta chains than among equally common other chains. High sensitivity and specificity were reportedly achieved when the classifier diagnosed cytomegalovirus status. It was assumed in the presence/absence analyses that sequencing depth was roughly uniform across donors.

V lost 10 bases and J 7 bases, leaving 14 bases between the germline ends. This CDR3 spans 12 amino acids. From germline, CDR1 is LNHDA and CDR2 SQIVND (reference sequence). PCR amplification relied on 60 Vbeta primers (plus 13 Jbeta primers). The assay was immunoSEQ multiplex PCR, and TCRdb's table has in-frame clones only and misses some. Among 200,000 to 250,000 clones listed, less than 80% were seen once. The sequence came from a girl aged 2 to 10 in good health and CMV-seronegative. Sequencing was carried out using PBMCs. The chain joins TRBV19 to TRBJ1-5; tentatively, D is TRBD1 (5 bases). DNA for the CDR3: TGTGCCACCTGGGGGGGGGACCAGCCCCAGCATTTT. It specifies CATWGGDQPQHF. The whole variable domain, remainder taken from reference TRBV19 and TRBJ1-5, is DGGITQSPKYLFRKEGQNVTLSCEQNLNHDAMYWYRQDPGQGLRLIYYSQIVNDFQKGDIAEGYSVSREKKESFPLTVTSAQKNPTAFYLCATWGGDQPQHFGDGTRLSIL.